This T cell receptor (beta chain) was recorded in a study of T cell repertoires in cytomegalovirus infection. Across the whole study: Shared public TCR beta signatures pointed to both CMV infection and a matching HLA type. Study outcomes and limitations: CMV-specific TCR beta clonotypes restricted by HLA-C were the ones dominating the ex vivo response. There were carriers of CMV plus the relevant HLA, and cumulative public TCR beta family frequency identified them.

The CDR3 spans 15 residues. With 11 bases clipped from V and 0 bases from J, the junction kept 7 bases outside the gene matches. Germline loops: CDR1 ENHRY, CDR2 SYGVKD. In TCRdb, the reads were re-called with MiXCR into one record per CDR3 protein. The sample includes about 310,000 distinct CDR3 sequences, 15% to 20% seen only once; the top ten take around 13%. In regard to this clonotype: The antigen remains unidentified.

Sequencing input: PBMCs. The chain employs TRBV10-3 and TRBJ2-2, with 9 bases lining up with TRBD1. This sequence originates from a human donor in good health (CMV status not recorded). Some clones in this sample may be carry-over from other donors' samples. The CDR3 DNA is TGTGCCGCGTGGGACAGGGACGCGAACACCGGGGAGCTGTTTTTT. Amino acids: CAAWDRDANTGELFF.